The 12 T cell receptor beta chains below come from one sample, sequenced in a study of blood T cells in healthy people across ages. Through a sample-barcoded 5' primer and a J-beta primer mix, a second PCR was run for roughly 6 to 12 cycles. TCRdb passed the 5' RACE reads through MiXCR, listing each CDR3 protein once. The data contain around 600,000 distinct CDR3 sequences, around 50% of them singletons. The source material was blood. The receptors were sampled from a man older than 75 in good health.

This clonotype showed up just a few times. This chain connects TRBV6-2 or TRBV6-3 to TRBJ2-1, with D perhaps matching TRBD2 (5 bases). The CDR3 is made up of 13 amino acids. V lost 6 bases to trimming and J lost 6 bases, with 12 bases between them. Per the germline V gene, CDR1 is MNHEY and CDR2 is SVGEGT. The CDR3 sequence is CASRPSSGNEQFF. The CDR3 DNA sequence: TGTGCCAGCAGACCCTCCAGCGGCAATGAGCAGTTCTTC.

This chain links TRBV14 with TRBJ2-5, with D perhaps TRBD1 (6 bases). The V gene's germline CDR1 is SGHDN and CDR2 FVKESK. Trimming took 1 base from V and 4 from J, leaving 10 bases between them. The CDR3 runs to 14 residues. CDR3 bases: TGTGCCAGCAGCCAAGCCGTCAGGGGAGAGACCCAGTACTTC. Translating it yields CASSQAVRGETQYF.

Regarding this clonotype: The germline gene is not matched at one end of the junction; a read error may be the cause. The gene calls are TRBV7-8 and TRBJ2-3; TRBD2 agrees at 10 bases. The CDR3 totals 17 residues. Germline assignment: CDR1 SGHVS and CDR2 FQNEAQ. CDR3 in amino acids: CASSLARGSGGSDAQYF. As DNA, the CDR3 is TGTGCCAGCAGCTTAGCGCGGGGTAGCGGGGGGTCAGATGCGCAGTATTTT.

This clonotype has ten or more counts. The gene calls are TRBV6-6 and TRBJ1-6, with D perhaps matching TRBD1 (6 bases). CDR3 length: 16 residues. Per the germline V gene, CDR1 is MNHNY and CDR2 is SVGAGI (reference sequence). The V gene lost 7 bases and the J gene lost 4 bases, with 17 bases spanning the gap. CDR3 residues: CASIGVGGPYNSPLHF. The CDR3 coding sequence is TGTGCCAGCATCGGGGTAGGGGGTCCATATAATTCACCCCTCCACTTT.

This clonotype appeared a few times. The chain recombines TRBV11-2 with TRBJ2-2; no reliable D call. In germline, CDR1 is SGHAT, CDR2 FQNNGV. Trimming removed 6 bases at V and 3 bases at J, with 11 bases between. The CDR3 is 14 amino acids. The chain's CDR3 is CASSPGRYTGELFF. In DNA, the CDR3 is TGTGCCAGCAGTCCCGGACGATACACCGGGGAGCTGTTTTTT.

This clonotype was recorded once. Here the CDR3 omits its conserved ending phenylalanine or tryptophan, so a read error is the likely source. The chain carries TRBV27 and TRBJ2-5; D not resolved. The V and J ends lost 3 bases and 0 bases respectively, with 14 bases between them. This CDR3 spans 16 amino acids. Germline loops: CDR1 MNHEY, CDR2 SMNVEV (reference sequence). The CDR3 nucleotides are TGTGCCAGCAGTTTCTCGCCAGGAGAGTACCAAGAGACCCAGTACTTA. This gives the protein CASSFSPGEYQETQYL.

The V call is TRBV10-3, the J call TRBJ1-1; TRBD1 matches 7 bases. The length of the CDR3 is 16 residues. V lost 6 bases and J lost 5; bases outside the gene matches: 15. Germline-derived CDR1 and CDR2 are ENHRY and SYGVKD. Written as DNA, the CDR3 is TGTGCCATCAGAATCTCCTCGACAGGGAGTGGAACTGAAGCTTTCTTT. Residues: CAIRISSTGSGTEAFF.

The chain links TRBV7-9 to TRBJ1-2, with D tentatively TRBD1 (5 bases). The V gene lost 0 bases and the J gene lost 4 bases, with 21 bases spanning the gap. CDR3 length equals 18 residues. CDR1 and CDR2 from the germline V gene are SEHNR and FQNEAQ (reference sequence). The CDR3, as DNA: TGTGCCAGCAGCTTAGCCGGGGGTGAGGGCACAGAACTCTATGGCTACACCTTC. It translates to CASSLAGGEGTELYGYTF.

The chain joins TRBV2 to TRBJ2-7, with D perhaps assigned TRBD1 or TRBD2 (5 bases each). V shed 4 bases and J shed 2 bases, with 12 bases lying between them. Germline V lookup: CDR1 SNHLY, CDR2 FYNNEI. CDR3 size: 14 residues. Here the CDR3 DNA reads TGTGCCAGCAGTGTAGACGGGGCCCCCTACGAGCAGTACTTC. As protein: CASSVDGAPYEQYF.

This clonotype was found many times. CDR3 DNA sequence: TGTGCCAGCAGTTACAAGGCTGAACCCTTTTACGAGCAGTACTTC. It encodes CASSYKAEPFYEQYF. V is TRBV6-5 and J is TRBJ2-7; D remains ambiguous. The CDR3 length is 15 residues. Germline CDR1 is MNHEY and CDR2 is SVGAGI. Trimming removed 2 bases from V and 4 bases from J, with 15 bases in between.

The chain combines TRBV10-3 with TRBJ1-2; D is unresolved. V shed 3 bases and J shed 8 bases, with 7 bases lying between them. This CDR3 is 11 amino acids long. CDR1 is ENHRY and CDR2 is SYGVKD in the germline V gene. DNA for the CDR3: TGTGCCATCAGTGATACACGCGGCTACACCTTC. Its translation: CAISDTRGYTF.

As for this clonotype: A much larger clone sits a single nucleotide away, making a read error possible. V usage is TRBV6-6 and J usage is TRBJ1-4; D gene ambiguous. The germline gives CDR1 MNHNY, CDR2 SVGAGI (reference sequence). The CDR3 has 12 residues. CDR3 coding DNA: TGTGTCAGCTCCCTGGGTTCGGAAAAACTGTTTTTT. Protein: CVSSLGSEKLFF.